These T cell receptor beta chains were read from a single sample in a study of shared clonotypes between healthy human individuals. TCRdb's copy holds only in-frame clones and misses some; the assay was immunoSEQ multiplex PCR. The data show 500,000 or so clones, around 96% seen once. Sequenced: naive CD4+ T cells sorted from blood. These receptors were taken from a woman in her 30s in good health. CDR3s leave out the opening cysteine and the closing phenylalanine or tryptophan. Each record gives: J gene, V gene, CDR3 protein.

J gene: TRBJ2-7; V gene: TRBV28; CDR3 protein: ASSHSGTGSYEQY
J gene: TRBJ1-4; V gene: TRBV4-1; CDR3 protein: ASSQDKAPDSNEKLF
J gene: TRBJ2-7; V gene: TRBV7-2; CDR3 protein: ASSLGLWEQY
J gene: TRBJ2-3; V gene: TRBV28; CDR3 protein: ASSLNLPTDTQY
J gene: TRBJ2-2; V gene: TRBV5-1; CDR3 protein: ASSSQGEELF
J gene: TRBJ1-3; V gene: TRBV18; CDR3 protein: ASSPAEGNSGNTIY
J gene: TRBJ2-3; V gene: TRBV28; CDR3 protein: ASSDGLAKTDTQY
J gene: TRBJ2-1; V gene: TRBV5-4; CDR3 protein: ASSSRVLGNEQF
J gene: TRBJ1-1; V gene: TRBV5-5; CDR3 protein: ASSLSIGLMNTEAF
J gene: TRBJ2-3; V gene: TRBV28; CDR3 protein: ASSTPVSLDTQY
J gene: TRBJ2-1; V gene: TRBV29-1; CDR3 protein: SGSHNEQF
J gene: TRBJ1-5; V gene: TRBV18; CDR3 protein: ASSAGEGEPQH
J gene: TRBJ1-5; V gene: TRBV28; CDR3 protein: ASSFLTGMGGSNQPQH
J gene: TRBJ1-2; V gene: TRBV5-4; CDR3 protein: ASSGRGGDGYT
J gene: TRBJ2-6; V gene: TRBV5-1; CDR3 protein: ASSFLLSGANVLT
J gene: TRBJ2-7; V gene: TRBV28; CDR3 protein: ASNRIQGPRYEQY
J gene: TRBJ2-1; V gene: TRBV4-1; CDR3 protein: ASSHWTSSTGTGEQF
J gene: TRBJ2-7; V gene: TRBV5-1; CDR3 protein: ASSLEGRGGYEQY
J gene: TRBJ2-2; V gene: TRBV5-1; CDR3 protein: ASSLPSGGGELF
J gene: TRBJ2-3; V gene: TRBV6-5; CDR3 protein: ASSYSRSTDTQY
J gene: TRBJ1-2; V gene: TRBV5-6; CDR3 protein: ASSLEGRSGYT
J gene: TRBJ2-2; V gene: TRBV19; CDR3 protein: ASRGVGGELF